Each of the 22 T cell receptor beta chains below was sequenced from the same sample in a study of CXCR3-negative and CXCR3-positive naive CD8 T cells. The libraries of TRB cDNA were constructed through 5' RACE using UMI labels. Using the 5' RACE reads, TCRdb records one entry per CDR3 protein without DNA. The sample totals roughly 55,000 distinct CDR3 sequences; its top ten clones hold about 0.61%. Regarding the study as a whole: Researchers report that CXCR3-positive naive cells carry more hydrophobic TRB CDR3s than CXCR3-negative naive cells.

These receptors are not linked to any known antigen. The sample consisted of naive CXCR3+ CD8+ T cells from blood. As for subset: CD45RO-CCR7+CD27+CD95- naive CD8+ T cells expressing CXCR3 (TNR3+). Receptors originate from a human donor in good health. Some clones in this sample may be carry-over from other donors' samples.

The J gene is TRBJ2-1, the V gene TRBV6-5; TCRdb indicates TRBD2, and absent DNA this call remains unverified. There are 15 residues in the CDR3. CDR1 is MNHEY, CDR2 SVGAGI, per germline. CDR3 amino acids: CASSPQSGRPDEQFF.

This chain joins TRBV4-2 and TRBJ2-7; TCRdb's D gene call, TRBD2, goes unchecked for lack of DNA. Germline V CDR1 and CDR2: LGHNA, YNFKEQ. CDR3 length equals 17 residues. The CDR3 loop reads CASSQDPLGGQFYEQYF.

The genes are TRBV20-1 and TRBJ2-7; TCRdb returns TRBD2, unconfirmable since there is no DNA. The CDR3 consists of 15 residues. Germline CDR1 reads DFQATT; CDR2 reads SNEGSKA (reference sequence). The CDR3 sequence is CSARDLSGPTYEQYF.

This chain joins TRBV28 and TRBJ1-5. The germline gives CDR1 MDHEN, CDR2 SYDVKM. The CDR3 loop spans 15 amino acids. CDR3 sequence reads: CASSFSRAINQPQHF.

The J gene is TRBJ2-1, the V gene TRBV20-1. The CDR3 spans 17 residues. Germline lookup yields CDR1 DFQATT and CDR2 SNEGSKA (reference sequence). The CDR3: CSAREEFRSWSYNEQFF.

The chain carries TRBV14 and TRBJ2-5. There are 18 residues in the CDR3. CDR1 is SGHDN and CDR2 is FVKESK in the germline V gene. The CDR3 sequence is CASSQRLRENPFQETQYF. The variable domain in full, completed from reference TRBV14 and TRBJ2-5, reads EAGVTQFPSHSVIEKGQTVTLRCDPISGHDNLYWYRRVMGKEIKFLLHFVKESKQDESGMPNNRFLAERTGGTYSTLKVQPAELEDSGVYFCASSQRLRENPFQETQYFGPGTRLLVL.

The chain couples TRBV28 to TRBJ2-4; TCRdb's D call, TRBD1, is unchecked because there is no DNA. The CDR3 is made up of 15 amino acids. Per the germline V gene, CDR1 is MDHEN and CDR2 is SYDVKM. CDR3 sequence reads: CASSVREGGGNIQYF.

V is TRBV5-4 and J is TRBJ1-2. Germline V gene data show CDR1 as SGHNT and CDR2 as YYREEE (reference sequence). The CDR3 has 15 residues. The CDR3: CASSLLSTENYGYTF.

The CDR3 reads CASSLTPSYEQYF. The chain couples TRBV7-8 to TRBJ2-7; TCRdb indicates TRBD1, and absent DNA this call remains unverified. Germline CDR1 SGHVS, CDR2 FQNEAQ. This CDR3 contains 13 residues.

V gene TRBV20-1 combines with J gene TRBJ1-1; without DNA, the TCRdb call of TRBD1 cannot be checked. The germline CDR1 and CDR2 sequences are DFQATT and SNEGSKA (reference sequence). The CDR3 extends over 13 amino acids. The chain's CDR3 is CSASGDRETEAFF.

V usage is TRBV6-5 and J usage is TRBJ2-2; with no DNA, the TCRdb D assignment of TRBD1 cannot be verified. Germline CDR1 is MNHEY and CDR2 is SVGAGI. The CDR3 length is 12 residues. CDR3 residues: CASRGTTGELFF.

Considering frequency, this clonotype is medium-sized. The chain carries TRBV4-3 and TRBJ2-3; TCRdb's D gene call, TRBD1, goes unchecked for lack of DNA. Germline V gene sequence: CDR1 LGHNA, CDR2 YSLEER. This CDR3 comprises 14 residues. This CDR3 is CASSLGRGADTQYF.

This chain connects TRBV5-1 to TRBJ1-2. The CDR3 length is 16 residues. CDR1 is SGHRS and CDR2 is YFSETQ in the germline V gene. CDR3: CASRPTSGGLNYGYTF.

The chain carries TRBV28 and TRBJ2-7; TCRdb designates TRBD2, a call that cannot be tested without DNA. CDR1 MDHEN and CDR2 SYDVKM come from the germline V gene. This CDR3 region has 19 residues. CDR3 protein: CASSTPLAGGSSISYEQYF. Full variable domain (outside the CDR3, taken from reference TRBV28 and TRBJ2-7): DVKVTQSSRYLVKRTGEKVFLECVQDMDHENMFWYRQDPGLGLRLIYFSYDVKMKEKGDIPEGYSVSREKKERFSLILESASTNQTSMYLCASSTPLAGGSSISYEQYFGPGTRLTVT.

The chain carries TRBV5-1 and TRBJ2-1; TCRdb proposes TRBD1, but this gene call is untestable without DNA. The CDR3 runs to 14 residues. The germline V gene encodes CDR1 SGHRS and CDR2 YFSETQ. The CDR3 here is CASSFEGAYNEQFF.

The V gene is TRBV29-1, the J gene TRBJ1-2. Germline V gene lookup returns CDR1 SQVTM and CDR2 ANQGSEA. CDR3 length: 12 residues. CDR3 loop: CSVISEGYGYTF.

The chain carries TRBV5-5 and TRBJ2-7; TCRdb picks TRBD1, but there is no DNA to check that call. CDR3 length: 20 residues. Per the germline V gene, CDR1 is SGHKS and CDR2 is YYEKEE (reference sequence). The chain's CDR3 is CASSSPTQGVDPRGYYEQYF.

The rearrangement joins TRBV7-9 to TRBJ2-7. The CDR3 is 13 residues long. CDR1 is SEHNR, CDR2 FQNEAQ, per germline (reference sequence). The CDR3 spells CASSPRQTNEQYF.

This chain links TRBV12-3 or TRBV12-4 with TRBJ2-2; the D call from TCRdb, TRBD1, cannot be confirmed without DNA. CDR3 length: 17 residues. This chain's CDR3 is CASSAGTGGSGTGELFF.

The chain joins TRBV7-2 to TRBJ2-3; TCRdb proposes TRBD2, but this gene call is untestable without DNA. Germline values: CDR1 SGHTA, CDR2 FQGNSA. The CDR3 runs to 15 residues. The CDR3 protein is CASSTTSGGADTQYF.

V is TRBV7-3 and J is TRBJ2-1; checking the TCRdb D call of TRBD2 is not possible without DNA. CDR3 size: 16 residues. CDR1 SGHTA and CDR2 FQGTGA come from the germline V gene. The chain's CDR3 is CASSRTSGGGYNEQFF.

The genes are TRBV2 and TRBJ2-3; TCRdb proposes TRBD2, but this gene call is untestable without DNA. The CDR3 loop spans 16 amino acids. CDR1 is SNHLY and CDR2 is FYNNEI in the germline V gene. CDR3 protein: CASSETSGGSTDTQYF.